This passage covers 32 T cell receptor beta chains from one sample sequenced in a study of technical replicates of blood from a handful of donors. The method was immunoSEQ multiplex PCR; TCRdb's version includes in-frame clones alone and lacks a portion of them. The data show under 90,000 clones, around 90% seen once. The specimen sequenced was T cells isolated from PBMCs. The source is a human donor in good health.

CDR3 in amino acids: CASSFQTGEYTIYF. The CDR3 DNA reads TGTGCCAGCAGCTTCCAGACAGGGGAGTACACCATATATTTT. The chain employs TRBV11-3 and TRBJ1-3; 8 bases agree with TRBD1. Germline V CDR1 and CDR2: SGHNT, YENEEA. With V trimmed by 3 bases and J by 8 bases, 6 bases remained unmatched. The CDR3 length is 14 residues.

The rearrangement joins TRBV6-5 to TRBJ1-3, with TRBD1 as a possible D gene (6 bases). CDR1 and CDR2 (germline): MNHEY, SVGAGI. The CDR3 is 16 amino acids. Trimming stripped 4 bases from V and 3 bases from J, with 16 bases between. CDR3 DNA: TGTGCCAGCAGTTTATCAGGGGCTCGAGGTGGAAACACCATATATTTT. Its translation: CASSLSGARGGNTIYF.

The chain carries TRBV9 and TRBJ2-5; a weak D match, TRBD2 (6 bases). Germline lookup yields CDR1 SGDLS and CDR2 YYNGEE. The CDR3 loop spans 14 amino acids. Trimming cost V 0 bases and J 5 bases, with 11 bases left between them. In DNA, the CDR3 is TGTGCCAGCAGCGTAGAGGGCGCGGGGGAGACCCAGTACTTC. Its translation is CASSVEGAGETQYF.

The chain carries TRBV2 and TRBJ2-7, with TRBD1 identical over 8 bases. With 6 bases clipped from V and 4 bases from J, the junction kept 8 bases outside the gene matches. Germline V gene data show CDR1 as SNHLY and CDR2 as FYNNEI. The CDR3 extends over 14 amino acids. CDR3 loop: CASREDRELYEQYF. DNA for the CDR3: TGTGCCAGCAGGGAGGACAGGGAATTGTACGAGCAGTACTTC.

The V call is TRBV5-1, the J call TRBJ2-5; 7 positions match TRBD1. Trimming took 4 bases from V and 3 from J; bases not matched to a gene: 6. Germline-derived CDR1 and CDR2 are SGHRS and YFSETQ. The CDR3 extends over 14 amino acids. The CDR3 coding sequence is TGCGCCAGCAGCCCGGGGACAGCCAAAGAGACCCAGTACTTC. As protein: CASSPGTAKETQYF.

The chain carries TRBV25-1 and TRBJ2-7, with D perhaps matching TRBD1 (6 bases). The V gene's germline CDR1 is MGHDK and CDR2 SYGVNS. Trimming pared 1 base from V and 2 bases from J, leaving 18 bases between. This CDR3 comprises 17 residues. This CDR3 is CASSESPNLGGAYEQYF. CDR3 sequence (DNA): TGTGCCAGCAGTGAATCCCCCAATCTAGGGGGAGCCTACGAGCAGTACTTC.

This sequence joins TRBV5-4 and TRBJ2-5; 13 bases match TRBD2. Germline CDR1 SGHNT, CDR2 YYREEE (reference sequence). V was clipped by 4 bases and J by 4 bases; unmatched bases: 7. The CDR3 has 16 residues. The CDR3 reads CASSQGLAGVGETQYF. In nucleotides, the CDR3 is TGTGCCAGCAGCCAAGGACTAGCGGGAGTAGGAGAGACCCAGTACTTC.

The V and J genes are TRBV4-2 and TRBJ1-6, with D tentatively TRBD1 (5 bases). In germline, CDR1 is LGHNA, CDR2 YNFKEQ. Trimming shortened V by 1 base and J by 7 bases, and 11 bases separated the two germline ends. The CDR3 is 15 residues long. The CDR3 sequence is CASSQGQGYNSPLHF. The CDR3 DNA reads TGTGCCAGCAGCCAAGGGCAGGGTTACAATTCACCCCTCCACTTT.

V usage is TRBV9 and J usage is TRBJ1-3; D ambiguous. Germline V gene data show CDR1 as SGDLS and CDR2 as YYNGEE. This CDR3 contains 15 residues. V lost 0 bases, J lost 5 bases, and 12 bases lay in between. The CDR3, as DNA: TGTGCCAGCAGCGTAGGCAGTCATCTGAGAAACACCATATATTTT. Translated: CASSVGSHLRNTIYF.

This chain's CDR3 is CSVDSRTSTDTQYF. In DNA form, the CDR3 reads TGCAGCGTTGATAGCAGAACTAGCACAGATACGCAGTATTTT. The genes are TRBV29-1 and TRBJ2-3; D uncertain. Trimming left V 3 bases short and J 0 bases short, with 10 bases between. The CDR3 spans 14 residues. In germline, CDR1 is SQVTM, CDR2 ANQGSEA.

J is TRBJ2-1 and V is TRBV11-3; D is possibly TRBD1 (7 bases). Deletions cut 5 bases from V and 1 base from J, with 9 bases between. Germline CDR1 and CDR2: SGHNT and YENEEA. The CDR3 is 14 residues long. The CDR3 coding sequence is TGTGCCAGCAGCCCAGGGGGGTCCTACAATGAGCAGTTCTTC. Protein sequence: CASSPGGSYNEQFF. The full variable domain, with the rest looked up from reference TRBV11-3 and TRBJ2-1, is EAGVVQSPRYKIIEKKQPVAFWCNPISGHNTLYWYLQNLGQGPELLIRYENEEAVDDSQLPKDRFSAERLKGVDSTLKIQPAELGDSAVYLCASSPGGSYNEQFFGPGTRLTVL.

This clone has only one observation. The V gene is TRBV5-6, the J gene TRBJ2-7; a weak D match, TRBD2 (6 bases). Germline values: CDR1 SGHDT, CDR2 YYEEEE. This CDR3 has 18 amino acids. Trimming cost V 2 bases and J 1 base, with 22 bases left between them. CDR3 nucleotides: TGTGCCAGCAGCTTAAACGGGAGACCCAGCCTATATTCCTACGAGCAGTACTTC. This encodes CASSLNGRPSLYSYEQYF.

V and J are TRBV5-4 and TRBJ1-3; D perhaps matches TRBD1 (6 bases). Germline lookup yields CDR1 SGHNT and CDR2 YYREEE (reference sequence). The CDR3 is made up of 12 amino acids. With 4 bases removed from V and 4 bases from J, the gap between germline ends came to 6 bases. For the CDR3, the DNA is TGTGCCAGCAGCGGACAGGGAAACACCATATATTTT. Residues: CASSGQGNTIYF.

The chain joins TRBV9 to TRBJ1-6; no reliable D call. This CDR3 is built from 15 residues. Trimming took off 0 bases at V and 9 bases at J, with 13 bases between the two ends. Germline CDR1 SGDLS, CDR2 YYNGEE. The CDR3 reads CASSVGYSLTSPLHF. Here the CDR3 DNA reads TGTGCCAGCAGCGTAGGGTACAGCTTGACTTCACCCCTCCACTTT.

This clone was detected once. The J gene is TRBJ1-6, the V gene TRBV7-6; D is uncertain. Trimming took off 1 base at V and 2 bases at J, with 9 bases between the two ends. Germline V gene sequence: CDR1 SGHVS, CDR2 FNYEAQ. This CDR3 comprises 16 residues. The CDR3 DNA sequence: TGTGCCAGCAGCTTAGAGGAGGCCACCTATAATTCACCCCTCCACTTT. The encoded protein is CASSLEEATYNSPLHF.

The DNA for the CDR3 is TGTGCCAGCTCACCAGCCGGGACAGGGGCCTACGAGCAGTACTTC. It is translated as CASSPAGTGAYEQYF. The gene calls are TRBV18 and TRBJ2-7, with 10 positions matching TRBD1. V dropped 2 bases and J dropped 2; count of bases not matched to a gene: 3. The germline CDR1 and CDR2 sequences are KGHSH and LQKENI. The CDR3 is 15 residues long.

In this sample, this clone turned up once. The chain links TRBV6-1 to TRBJ2-1; 7 bases are shared with TRBD2. In germline, CDR1 is MNHNS, CDR2 SASEGT. The CDR3 is 15 residues long. The junction had 5 bases not matched to a gene; V was cut back by 6 bases and J by 0 bases. The CDR3 DNA sequence: TGTGCCAGCAGAAGAGCGGGGAGCTCCTACAATGAGCAGTTCTTC. Encoded protein: CASRRAGSSYNEQFF.

This rearrangement joins TRBV19 to TRBJ1-5, with TRBD1 as a possible D gene (6 bases). From germline, CDR1 is LNHDA and CDR2 SQIVND (reference sequence). CDR3 length equals 14 residues. With 4 bases removed from V and 4 bases from J, the gap between germline ends came to 11 bases. CDR3 nucleotides: TGTGCCAGTAGTAGGAACAGGGAGAATCAGCCCCAGCATTTT. Encoded protein: CASSRNRENQPQHF. Looking up the rest from reference TRBV19 and TRBJ1-5 gives the full variable domain: DGGITQSPKYLFRKEGQNVTLSCEQNLNHDAMYWYRQDPGQGLRLIYYSQIVNDFQKGDIAEGYSVSREKKESFPLTVTSAQKNPTAFYLCASSRNRENQPQHFGDGTRLSIL.

This clone appeared once. V usage is TRBV10-1 and J usage is TRBJ2-3; D ambiguous. Germline-derived CDR1 and CDR2 are WNHNN and SYGVQD (reference sequence). This CDR3 region has 16 residues. Between the trimmed V and J ends, which lost 3 bases and 2 bases, there was a span of 15 bases. CDR3 sequence (DNA): TGCGCCAGCAGTGACCCTCCAGATTCTGACACAGATACGCAGTATTTT. The encoded protein is CASSDPPDSDTDTQYF.

DNA of the CDR3: TGTGCCAGCAGTTCCCTTGGGCTAGCGGGAGGGCGAACCAAAAACATTCAGTACTTC. Its translation: CASSSLGLAGGRTKNIQYF. The J gene is TRBJ2-4, the V gene TRBV27; 12 bases line up with TRBD2. Germline V gives CDR1 MNHEY, CDR2 SMNVEV (reference sequence). The CDR3 has 19 amino acids. J lost 2 bases, V lost 4 bases, and 12 bases had no gene match.

This chain connects TRBV15 to TRBJ2-1; a possible D gene is TRBD1 (7 bases). Trimming left V 5 bases short and J 4 bases short, with 15 bases between. The CDR3 is 15 amino acids. Germline assignment: CDR1 LNHNV and CDR2 YYDKDF (reference sequence). The CDR3 is CATSAGGSAYNEQFF. The CDR3 DNA reads as TGTGCCACCAGCGCAGGGGGGAGTGCATACAATGAGCAGTTCTTC.

This clone was counted once. This chain connects TRBV6-1 to TRBJ2-4; D gene ambiguous. This CDR3 contains 17 residues. Germline V lookup: CDR1 MNHNS, CDR2 SASEGT. Trimming took 4 bases from V and 0 from J, leaving 16 bases between them. CDR3 amino acids: CASSAILGRLAKNIQYF. In DNA form, the CDR3 reads TGTGCCAGCAGTGCGATACTTGGGCGTCTAGCCAAAAACATTCAGTACTTC.

The chain links TRBV6-4 to TRBJ2-7, with 7 positions matching TRBD1. The germline CDR1 and CDR2 sequences are MRHNA and SNTAGT. Trimming took 4 bases from V and 4 from J; bases not matched to a gene: 10. This CDR3 comprises 15 residues. The CDR3 bases are TGTGCCAGCAGTGTCACAGGGGCCGTGGGGTACGAGCAGTACTTC. It translates to CASSVTGAVGYEQYF.

The CDR3 here is CSATVNYGYTF. In DNA form, the CDR3 reads TGCAGTGCCACAGTTAACTATGGCTACACCTTC. The chain employs TRBV20-1 and TRBJ1-2; D remains unclear. Trimming removed 6 bases from V and 1 base from J, with 6 bases in between. The CDR3 is made up of 11 amino acids. Germline V gene data show CDR1 as DFQATT and CDR2 as SNEGSKA (reference sequence).

This clone has only one observation. The chain joins TRBV11-2 to TRBJ2-5, with TRBD2 as a possible D gene (6 bases). The V gene's germline CDR1 is SGHAT and CDR2 FQNNGV. Trimming took off 2 bases at V and 5 bases at J, with 21 bases between the two ends. CDR3 size: 17 residues. This CDR3 reads CASSLKWGDQIRETQYF. DNA for the CDR3: TGTGCCAGCAGCTTAAAATGGGGGGACCAAATACGCGAGACCCAGTACTTC.

J is TRBJ1-3 and V is TRBV10-1; the D is unclear. V was clipped by 10 bases and J by 2 bases, with 18 bases between them. Germline loops: CDR1 WNHNN, CDR2 SYGVQD (reference sequence). The CDR3 has 15 amino acids. In DNA, the CDR3 is TGCGCCATCTACGTTCAAAGGACTACTGGAAACACCATATATTTT. It encodes CAIYVQRTTGNTIYF.

This clone has only one observation. For the CDR3, the DNA is TGCAGCACCTTACTAGCGGGAGGCTACGAGCAGTACTTC. Amino acid sequence: CSTLLAGGYEQYF. This sequence joins TRBV29-1 and TRBJ2-7; 12 bases are shared with TRBD2. The CDR3 runs to 13 residues. Germline V gene lookup returns CDR1 SQVTM and CDR2 ANQGSEA. Losses at the gene ends were 8 bases for V and 3 bases for J; bases not matched to a gene: 5.

The gene calls are TRBV5-1 and TRBJ2-2, with 8 bases aligning to TRBD2. The CDR3 has 17 amino acids. Germline V CDR1 and CDR2: SGHRS, YFSETQ. J lost 6 bases, V lost 0 bases, and 10 bases had no gene match. The chain's CDR3 is CASSLEWGGRIPGELFF. In DNA, the CDR3 is TGCGCCAGCAGCTTGGAGTGGGGCGGGAGGATCCCCGGGGAGCTGTTTTTT.

The CDR3 DNA is TGTGCCAGCAGCTTGTCCGCGGGACCCACAGATACGCAGTATTTT. Residues: CASSLSAGPTDTQYF. The rearrangement links TRBV5-6 to TRBJ2-3, with D possibly matching TRBD2 (6 bases). Germline V gives CDR1 SGHDT, CDR2 YYEEEE. There are 15 residues in the CDR3. Trimming took 1 base from V and 2 from J, leaving 11 bases between them.

The chain is built from TRBV4-1 and TRBJ2-7; a possible D gene is TRBD2 (5 bases). Per the germline V gene, CDR1 is MGHRA and CDR2 is YSYEKL. This CDR3 region has 15 residues. Trimming removed 4 bases at V and 0 bases at J, with 13 bases between. The CDR3 loop reads CASSPPGSSSYEQYF. The CDR3, as DNA: TGCGCCAGCAGCCCACCGGGATCGAGCTCCTACGAGCAGTACTTC.

J is TRBJ2-7 and V is TRBV11-3; unclear D gene. This CDR3 has 14 residues. Germline CDR1 is SGHNT and CDR2 is YENEEA. Trimming took 0 bases from V and 0 from J, leaving 6 bases between them. DNA of the CDR3: TGTGCCAGCAGCTTAGACGGCGGCTCCTACGAGCAGTACTTC. Encoded protein: CASSLDGGSYEQYF. Supplemented by reference TRBV11-3 and TRBJ2-7, the full variable domain reads EAGVVQSPRYKIIEKKQPVAFWCNPISGHNTLYWYLQNLGQGPELLIRYENEEAVDDSQLPKDRFSAERLKGVDSTLKIQPAELGDSAVYLCASSLDGGSYEQYFGPGTRLTVT.

J is TRBJ2-7 and V is TRBV19; 10 positions agree with TRBD1. The CDR3 runs to 14 residues. The V and J ends lost 6 bases and 4 bases, in that order; junction bases with no gene match: 6. Germline lookup yields CDR1 LNHDA and CDR2 SQIVND (reference sequence). In DNA, the CDR3 is TGTGCCAGTAGAAGCCCGGGACAGGGGTACGAGCAGTACTTC. Encoded protein: CASRSPGQGYEQYF.